One and the same sample provided the 5 T cell receptor beta chains below, sequenced in a study of blood T cell repertoires in COVID-19. This table comes from immunoSEQ multiplex PCR, and its TCRdb copy is limited to in-frame clones, with some not included. The data contain fewer than 110,000 clones, about nine tenths of them singletons. The specimen sequenced was peripheral blood. Source of these receptors: a man aged 50-59 years with active or convalescent COVID-19.

The chain uses TRBV3-1 (or the pseudogene TRBV3-2) and TRBJ2-7; D may be TRBD1 (6 bases). Trimming removed 6 bases from V and 1 base from J, with 16 bases in between. The germline V gene has CDR1 LGHDT and CDR2 YNNKEL (reference sequence). There are 15 residues in the CDR3. The CDR3 reads CASSHPYGQSYEQYF. The CDR3 nucleotides are TGTGCCAGCAGTCATCCTTACGGACAGTCCTACGAGCAGTACTTC.

The gene calls are TRBV5-1 and TRBJ2-1; 9 nucleotides match TRBD2. The CDR3 is 16 residues long. Trimming took 4 bases from V and 7 from J; bases not matched to a gene: 12. From germline, CDR1 is SGHRS and CDR2 YFSETQ. The CDR3, as DNA: TGCGCCAGCAGCACTATATTAGCGGGAGTCGATAATGAGCAGTTCTTC. This gives the protein CASSTILAGVDNEQFF.

This chain joins TRBV7-2 and TRBJ2-3; D is uncertain. V lost 3 bases to trimming and J lost 2 bases, with 9 bases between them. Germline CDR1 is SGHTA and CDR2 is FQGNSA. This CDR3 has 14 residues. DNA of the CDR3: TGTGCCAGCAGCTTCCTCCCGTCCACAGATACGCAGTATTTT. Translated: CASSFLPSTDTQYF.

J is TRBJ2-3 and V is TRBV2; 10 bases agree with TRBD2. The CDR3 consists of 15 residues. Trimming removed 4 bases from V and 5 bases from J; junction bases left unmatched: 6. CDR1 and CDR2 (germline): SNHLY, FYNNEI. Here the CDR3 reads CASSVTSGTLDTQYF. CDR3 coding DNA: TGTGCCAGCAGTGTTACTAGCGGGACACTAGATACGCAGTATTTT.

The chain is built from TRBV19 and TRBJ1-4; TRBD1 matches 7 bases. Germline-derived CDR1 and CDR2 are LNHDA and SQIVND (reference sequence). CDR3 length: 15 residues. The V and J ends lost 5 bases and 7 bases, in that order; junction bases with no gene match: 10. Here the CDR3 reads CASSGQAGSTEKLFF. The DNA of the CDR3 is TGTGCCAGTAGTGGACAGGCGGGGTCGACTGAAAAACTGTTTTTT.